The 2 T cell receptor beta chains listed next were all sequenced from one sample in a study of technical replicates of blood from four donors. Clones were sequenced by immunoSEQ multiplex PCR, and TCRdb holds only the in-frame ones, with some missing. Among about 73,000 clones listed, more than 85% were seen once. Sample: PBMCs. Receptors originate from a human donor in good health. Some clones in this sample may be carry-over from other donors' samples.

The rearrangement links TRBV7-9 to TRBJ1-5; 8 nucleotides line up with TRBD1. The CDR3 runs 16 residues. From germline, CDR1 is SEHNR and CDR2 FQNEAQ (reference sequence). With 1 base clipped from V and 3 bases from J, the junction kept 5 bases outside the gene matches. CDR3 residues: CASSLGQGAPNQPQHF. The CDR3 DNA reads TGTGCCAGCAGCTTAGGTCAGGGGGCGCCCAATCAGCCCCAGCATTTT.

CDR3 residues: CASSPGGTSYNEQFF. CDR3 nucleotide sequence: TGTGCCAGCAGCCCAGGCGGGACTAGTTACAATGAGCAGTTCTTC. The rearrangement links TRBV7-3 to TRBJ2-1; 8 nucleotides line up with TRBD2. This CDR3 spans 15 amino acids. V was clipped by 5 bases and J by 4 bases; unmatched bases: 7. CDR1 is SGHTA and CDR2 is FQGTGA in the germline V gene.